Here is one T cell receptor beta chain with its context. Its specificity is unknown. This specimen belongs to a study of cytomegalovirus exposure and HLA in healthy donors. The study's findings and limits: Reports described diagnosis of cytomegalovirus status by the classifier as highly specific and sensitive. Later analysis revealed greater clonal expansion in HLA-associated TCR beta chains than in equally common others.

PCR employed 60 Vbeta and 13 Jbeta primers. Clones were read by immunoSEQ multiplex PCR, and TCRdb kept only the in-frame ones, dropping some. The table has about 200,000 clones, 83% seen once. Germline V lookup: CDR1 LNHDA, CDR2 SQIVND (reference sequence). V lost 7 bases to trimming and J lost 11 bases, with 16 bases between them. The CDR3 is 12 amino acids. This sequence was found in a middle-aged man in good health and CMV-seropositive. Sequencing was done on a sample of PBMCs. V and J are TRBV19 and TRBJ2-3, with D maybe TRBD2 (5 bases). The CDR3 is CASTQSTGRQYF. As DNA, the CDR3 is TGTGCCAGTACCCAGTCGACGGGGAGGCAGTATTTT.